Each of the 10 T cell receptor beta chains below was sequenced from the same sample in a study of identifying expanded T cells in peripheral blood. TCRdb's table, derived via immunoSEQ multiplex PCR, lists solely in-frame clones and lacks some. The table includes 45,000 to 60,000 clones, approximately 83% detected once. The sample taken for sequencing was blood. These receptors came from a person between 18 and 75 years old in good health.

This chain joins TRBV10-2 and TRBJ2-2, with D perhaps matching TRBD1 or TRBD2 (6 bases each). The CDR3 runs to 15 residues. V was trimmed by 4 bases and J by 4 bases, leaving 13 bases between them. Germline V CDR1 and CDR2: WSHSY, SAAADI. Here the CDR3 reads CASSGGTGATGELFF. The CDR3 nucleotides read TGCGCCAGCAGTGGGGGTACGGGGGCCACCGGGGAGCTGTTTTTT.

The chain has TRBV30 and TRBJ2-5; D is unclear. Trimming removed 0 bases at V and 4 bases at J, with 6 bases between. Germline CDR1 and CDR2: GTSNPN and SVGIG (reference sequence). CDR3 length: 12 residues. The CDR3 sequence: CAWSVMGETQYF. As DNA, the CDR3 is TGTGCCTGGAGTGTTATGGGAGAGACCCAGTACTTC.

The chain carries TRBV7-8 and TRBJ2-2; D is possibly TRBD1 (6 bases). This CDR3 is built from 17 residues. V lost 5 bases to trimming and J lost 4 bases, with 20 bases between them. CDR1 is SGHVS and CDR2 is FQNEAQ in the germline V gene. CDR3 in amino acids: CASSPRDRQVFTGELFF. The CDR3 DNA follows: TGTGCCAGCAGCCCTAGAGATCGACAGGTTTTCACCGGGGAGCTGTTTTTT.

This clone was counted between two and nine times. This chain uses TRBV30 with TRBJ1-2; D might be TRBD1 (5 bases). The V and J ends lost 8 bases and 7 bases respectively, with 8 bases between them. The V gene's germline CDR1 is GTSNPN and CDR2 SVGIG (reference sequence). The length of the CDR3 is 9 residues. CDR3 in amino acids: CAGGSGYTF. The CDR3 DNA sequence: TGTGCCGGGGGGTCTGGCTACACCTTC.

This clone showed up just a few times. This CDR3 is CASSIEVNYGYTF. CDR3 nucleotides: TGTGCCAGTAGTATCGAGGTTAACTATGGCTACACCTTC. The rearrangement uses TRBV19 and TRBJ1-2; unclear D gene. The ends were cut back, 3 bases at V and 1 base at J, with 6 bases in the middle. Germline CDR1 LNHDA, CDR2 SQIVND (reference sequence). The CDR3 is made up of 13 amino acids.

The gene calls are TRBV7-7 and TRBJ2-2; D is uncertain. CDR3 size: 14 residues. Trimming stripped 5 bases from V and 0 bases from J, with 7 bases between. Germline V gives CDR1 SSHAT, CDR2 FNYEAQ (reference sequence). CDR3 region: CASSPRTNTGELFF. CDR3 sequence (DNA): TGTGCCAGCAGCCCCAGGACGAACACCGGGGAGCTGTTTTTT.

The chain couples TRBV20-1 to TRBJ2-5, with no clear D. Trimming took 3 bases from V and 2 from J, leaving 1 base between them. CDR3 length: 10 amino acids. Germline V gene data show CDR1 as DFQATT and CDR2 as SNEGSKA (reference sequence). The CDR3 nucleotides read TGCAGTGCTAGTCAAGAGACCCAGTACTTC. Translated, it gives CSASQETQYF.

The chain joins TRBV6-5 to TRBJ2-5, with 8 bases lining up with TRBD2. The germline V gene encodes CDR1 MNHEY and CDR2 SVGAGI. The CDR3 has 16 residues. V shed 2 bases, J shed 4 bases, and the junction held 9 bases outside the gene matches. CDR3 in DNA: TGTGCCAGCAGTTACAGGGAGCGGGGGCATCGAGAGACCCAGTACTTC. Protein product: CASSYRERGHRETQYF.

The CDR3 coding sequence is TGCGCCAGCAGCCAAGATCCTGGACAGCCTTACGAGCAGTACGTC. Translation: CASSQDPGQPYEQYV. This chain links TRBV4-1 with TRBJ2-7, with D maybe TRBD1 (6 bases). The V end was cut by 0 bases, the J end by 4 bases, with 13 bases between. The CDR3 runs 15 residues. Germline V lookup: CDR1 MGHRA, CDR2 YSYEKL.

The chain combines TRBV7-2 with TRBJ1-5; TRBD1 is a possible D gene (5 bases). The CDR3 spans 16 residues. V was trimmed by 1 base and J by 2 bases, leaving 12 bases between them. The V gene's germline CDR1 is SGHTA and CDR2 FQGNSA. As DNA, the CDR3 is TGTGCCAGCAGCTTAGTAGGTCAGGGAGGCAATCAGCCCCAGCATTTT. As protein: CASSLVGQGGNQPQHF. Using reference TRBV7-2 and TRBJ1-5 for the parts outside the CDR3, the full variable domain is GAGVSQSPSNKVTEKGKDVELRCDPISGHTALYWYRQSLGQGLEFLIYFQGNSAPDKSGLPSDRFSAERTGGSVSTLTIQRTQQEDSAVYLCASSLVGQGGNQPQHFGDGTRLSIL.